One T cell receptor beta chain is described in this entry. This sample was taken from a study of blood T cell repertoires in COVID-19. Study-level background: The study drew acute and convalescent COVID-19 samples from the United States, Italy and Spain. PBMCs, B-cell-depleted T cells, or T cells provided the cDNA or gDNA that made up the material.

V was cut by 5 bases and J by 7 bases, with 21 bases left in between. The CDR3 is 17 amino acids. The V gene's germline CDR1 is MNHNY and CDR2 SVGAGI (reference sequence). Methods used by the authors: Amplification from reference gene primers served as the basis for estimated nucleated cell counts. The repertoire was sequenced with immunoSEQ multiplex PCR; TCRdb's copy has only in-frame clones and lacks some. From that table come the V and J calls and clone size; the DNA was used to work out D and trimming. The sample lists 200,000 or so clones; 70% to 90% were seen once. This chain uses TRBV6-6 with TRBJ1-6; D perhaps matches TRBD1 (5 bases). The receptor comes from a man aged 50 to 60 who had recovered from COVID-19. Sequencing input: peripheral blood. CDR3 sequence (DNA): TGTGCCAGCAGTCCGCGGGGGGACGGTCCTAGAAATTCACCCCTCCACTTT. Protein: CASSPRGDGPRNSPLHF.